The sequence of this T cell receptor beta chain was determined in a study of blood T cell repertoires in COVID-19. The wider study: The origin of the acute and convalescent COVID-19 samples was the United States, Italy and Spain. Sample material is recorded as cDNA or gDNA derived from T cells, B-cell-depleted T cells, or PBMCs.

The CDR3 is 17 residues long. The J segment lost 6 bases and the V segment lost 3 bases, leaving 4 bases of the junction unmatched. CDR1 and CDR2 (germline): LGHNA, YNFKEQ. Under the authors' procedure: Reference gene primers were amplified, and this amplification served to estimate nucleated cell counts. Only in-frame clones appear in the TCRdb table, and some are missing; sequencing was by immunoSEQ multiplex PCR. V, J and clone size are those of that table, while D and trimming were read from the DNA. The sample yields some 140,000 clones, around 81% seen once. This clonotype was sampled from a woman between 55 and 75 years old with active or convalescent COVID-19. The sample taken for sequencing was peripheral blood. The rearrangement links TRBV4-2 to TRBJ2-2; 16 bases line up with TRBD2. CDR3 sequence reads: CASSQGGLAGGPGELFF. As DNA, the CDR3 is TGTGCCAGCAGCCAGGGGGGACTAGCGGGAGGGCCCGGGGAGCTGTTTTTT.